The rows below give T cell receptor beta chains drawn from one sample of a study of cytomegalovirus exposure and HLA in healthy donors. Assay used: immunoSEQ multiplex PCR; TCRdb lists only in-frame clones, some missing. Of roughly 80,000 clones listed, about nine tenths are singletons. The sequenced sample consisted of PBMCs. The source is a man under 40 in good health and CMV-seronegative. The CDR3 runs from the conserved cysteine through the conserved F or W. D genes are given only for firm matches. A clone size is listed for some rows: how often the clone was seen (once, few, many), or a class if it is expanded.

v_call	j_call	clone_size	d_call	cdr3_nt	cdr3_aa
TRBV27	TRBJ1-1	NA	NA	TGTGCCAGCAGTTTGCGGGGACCTAAGGATGCTTTCTTT	CASSLRGPKDAFF
TRBV19	TRBJ1-5	NA	NA	TGTGCCAGTAGATCTCAGAAATATAGCAATCAGCCCCAGCATTTT	CASRSQKYSNQPQHF
TRBV7-2	TRBJ2-1	NA	TRBD1	TGTGCCAGCAGCTTAGGTACTTCTCGGACAGGAGAGCAGTTCTTC	CASSLGTSRTGEQFF
TRBV10-3	TRBJ1-1	NA	NA	TGTGCCATCAGTGGACAGGCCGGGCGTGAAGCTTTCTTT	CAISGQAGREAFF
TRBV27	TRBJ2-2	once	TRBD1	TGTGCCAGCAGTTTATTCCAGGGGGTCTCGAACACCGGGGAGCTGTTTTTT	CASSLFQGVSNTGELFF
TRBV6-6	TRBJ2-7	NA	TRBD2	TGTGCCAGCAGAGCCGGGACTAGCGGGGGATCCTACGAGCAGTACTTC	CASRAGTSGGSYEQYF
TRBV28	TRBJ1-5	few	TRBD1	TGTGCCAGCAGTTTAAGACAGGGGGATCAGCCCCAGCATTTT	CASSLRQGDQPQHF
TRBV2	TRBJ2-3	NA	NA	TGTGCCAGCAGTGGGGTGGGGGGTCGTAGCGCAGATACGCAGTATTTT	CASSGVGGRSADTQYF
TRBV9	TRBJ1-3	NA	NA	TGTGCCAGCAGCGTAGGGCAGAACTCTGGAAACACCATATATTTT	CASSVGQNSGNTIYF
TRBV7-9	TRBJ2-5	NA	NA	TGTGCCAGCAGCGGGGACTTGAAGAAAGAGACCCAGTACTTC	CASSGDLKKETQYF
TRBV6-6	TRBJ2-7	NA	TRBD1	TGTGCCAGCAGCGGGACAGCCTACGAGCAGTACTTC	CASSGTAYEQYF
TRBV29-1	TRBJ2-3	NA	TRBD1	TGCAGCGTTGAACTCCGGGACAGGATCACAGATACGCAGTATTTT	CSVELRDRITDTQYF
TRBV10-2	TRBJ2-1	NA	TRBD1	TGCGCCAGCAGGGGAATACAGGGGGAGCAGTTCTTC	CASRGIQGEQFF
TRBV6-4	TRBJ2-3	NA	TRBD1	TGTGCCAGCAGTGAGGGACAGAGCACAGATACGCAGTATTTT	CASSEGQSTDTQYF
TRBV14	TRBJ2-7	NA	TRBD1	TGTGCCAGCAGCAAGGGACAGGCCCTTTACCCCGAGCAGTACTTC	CASSKGQALYPEQYF
TRBV5-4	TRBJ2-1	NA	TRBD1	TGTGCCAGCAGCTTTTTAGGGACAGGGAATTACAATGAGCAGTTCTTC	CASSFLGTGNYNEQFF
TRBV9	TRBJ1-5	NA	NA	TGTGCCAGCAGCGCAGACAGGAGCAATCAGCCCCAGCATTTT	CASSADRSNQPQHF
TRBV2	TRBJ2-3	NA	NA	TGTGCCAGCAACCCAGACTCAGAAACGCAGTATTTT	CASNPDSETQYF
TRBV28	TRBJ2-2	NA	NA	TGTGCCAGCAATCGGAACACCGGGGAGCTGTTTTTT	CASNRNTGELFF
TRBV28	TRBJ1-2	NA	NA	TGTGCCAGCAGTCGGACAGCCGGCTATGGCTACACCTTC	CASSRTAGYGYTF
TRBV10-3	TRBJ2-7	NA	TRBD1	TGTGCCATCAGTGAGTCTGACAGGGCTTACGAGCAGTACTTC	CAISESDRAYEQYF
TRBV27	TRBJ2-1	NA	NA	TGTGCCAGCCACGGGGGGCCGGGACAGGAGTACAATGAGCAGTTCTTC	CASHGGPGQEYNEQFF
TRBV30	TRBJ1-1	NA	NA	TGTGCCTGCGGGGGGCGGCGCACTGAAGCTTTCTTT	CACGGRRTEAFF
TRBV6-5	TRBJ2-5	NA	TRBD2	TGTGCCAGCAGTTACGGTGCGGGGGGCATCCAAGAGACCCAGTACTTC	CASSYGAGGIQETQYF
TRBV29-1	TRBJ1-1	NA	TRBD1	TGCAGCGTTACACAGGGGGCGGGCGAAGCTTTCTTT	CSVTQGAGEAFF
TRBV2	TRBJ2-7	NA	TRBD1	TGTGCCAGCAGTGAGGATCCCGGGACAGGTCGGTTCAGATACGAGCAGTACTTC	CASSEDPGTGRFRYEQYF